This T cell receptor beta chain was recorded in a study of blood T cells in healthy people across ages. In its sample, this clonotype was seen a few times. Its antigen remains unidentified. Through a sample-barcoded 5' primer and a J-beta primer mix, a second PCR was run for about 7 to 12 cycles. TCRdb ran MiXCR on the 5' RACE reads and lists one entry per CDR3 protein. The sample carries roughly 1,700,000 distinct CDR3 sequences, 28% recorded once. Per the germline V gene, CDR1 is LGHNA and CDR2 is YSLEER. J was trimmed by 9 bases and V by 0 bases; bases with no gene match: 10. This CDR3 has 16 amino acids. Study findings and constraints: Diversity figures derived from one million T cells were judged to underestimate the true value.

Sample: blood. This receptor was taken from a woman in her 30s in good health. The gene calls are TRBV4-3 and TRBJ2-1; 8 bases match TRBD2. The CDR3 loop is CASSQEAGAPWGEQFF. Here the CDR3 DNA reads TGCGCCAGCAGCCAAGAAGCGGGAGCCCCTTGGGGTGAGCAGTTCTTC.